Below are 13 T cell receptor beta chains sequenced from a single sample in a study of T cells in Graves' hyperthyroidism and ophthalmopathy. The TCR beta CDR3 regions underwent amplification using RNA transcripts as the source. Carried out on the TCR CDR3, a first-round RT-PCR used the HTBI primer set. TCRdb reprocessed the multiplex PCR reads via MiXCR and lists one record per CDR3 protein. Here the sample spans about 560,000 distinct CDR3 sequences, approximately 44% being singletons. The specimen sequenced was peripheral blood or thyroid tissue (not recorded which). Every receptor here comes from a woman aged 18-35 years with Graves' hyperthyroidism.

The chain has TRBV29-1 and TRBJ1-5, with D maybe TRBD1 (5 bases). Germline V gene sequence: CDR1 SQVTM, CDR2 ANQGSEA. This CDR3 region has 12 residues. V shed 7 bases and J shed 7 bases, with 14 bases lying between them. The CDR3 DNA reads TGCAGCGCCTGGTCGGGGGGGCAGCCCCAGCATTTT. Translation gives CSAWSGGQPQHF.

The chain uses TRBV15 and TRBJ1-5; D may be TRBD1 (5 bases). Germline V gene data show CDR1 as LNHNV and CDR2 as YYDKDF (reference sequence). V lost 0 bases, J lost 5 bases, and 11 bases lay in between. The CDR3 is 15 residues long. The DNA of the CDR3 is TGTGCCACCAGCAGAGACAGGGTCTTCGATCAGCCCCAGCATTTT. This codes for CATSRDRVFDQPQHF.

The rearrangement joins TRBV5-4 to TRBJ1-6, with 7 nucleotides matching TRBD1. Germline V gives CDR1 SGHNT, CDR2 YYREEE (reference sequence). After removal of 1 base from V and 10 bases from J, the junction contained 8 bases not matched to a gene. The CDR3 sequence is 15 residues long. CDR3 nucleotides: TGTGCCAGCAGCTTGAGTGGAAGGGGGCGGTCACCCCTCCACTTT. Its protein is CASSLSGRGRSPLHF.

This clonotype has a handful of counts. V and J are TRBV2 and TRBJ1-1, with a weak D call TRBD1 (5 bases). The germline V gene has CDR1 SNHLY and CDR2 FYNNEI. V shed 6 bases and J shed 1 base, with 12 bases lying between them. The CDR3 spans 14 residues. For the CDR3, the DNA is TGTGCCAGCAGCTTATTAGACAGGAACACTGAAGCTTTCTTT. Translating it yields CASSLLDRNTEAFF.

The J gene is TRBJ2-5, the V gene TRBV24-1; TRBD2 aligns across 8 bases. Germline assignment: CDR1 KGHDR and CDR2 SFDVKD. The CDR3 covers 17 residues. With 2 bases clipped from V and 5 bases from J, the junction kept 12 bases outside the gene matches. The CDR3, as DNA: TGTGCCACCAGTGATTACCACCCGACTAGCGAGTTTGAGACCCAGTACTTC. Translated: CATSDYHPTSEFETQYF.

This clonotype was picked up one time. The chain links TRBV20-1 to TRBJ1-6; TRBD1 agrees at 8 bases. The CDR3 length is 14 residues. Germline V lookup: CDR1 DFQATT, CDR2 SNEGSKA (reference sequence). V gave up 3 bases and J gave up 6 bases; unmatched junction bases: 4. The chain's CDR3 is CSASGTGANSPLHF. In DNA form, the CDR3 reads TGCAGTGCTAGCGGGACAGGTGCTAATTCACCCCTCCACTTT.

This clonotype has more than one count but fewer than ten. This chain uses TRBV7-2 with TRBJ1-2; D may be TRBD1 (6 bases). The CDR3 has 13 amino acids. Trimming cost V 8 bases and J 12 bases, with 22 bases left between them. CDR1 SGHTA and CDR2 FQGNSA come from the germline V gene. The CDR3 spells CASPQQGTLKNTF. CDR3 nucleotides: TGTGCCAGCCCTCAACAGGGAACGTTAAAGAACACCTTC.

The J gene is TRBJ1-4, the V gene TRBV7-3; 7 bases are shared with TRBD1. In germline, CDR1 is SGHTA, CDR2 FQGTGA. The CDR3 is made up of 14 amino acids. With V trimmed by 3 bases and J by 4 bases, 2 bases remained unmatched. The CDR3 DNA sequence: TGTGCCAGCAGCTTCAGGGGGGATAATGAAAAACTGTTTTTT. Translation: CASSFRGDNEKLFF.

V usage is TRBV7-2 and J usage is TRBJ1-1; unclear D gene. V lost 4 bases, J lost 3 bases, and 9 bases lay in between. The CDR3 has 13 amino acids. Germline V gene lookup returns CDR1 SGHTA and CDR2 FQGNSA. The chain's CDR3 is CASSSYWDTEAFF. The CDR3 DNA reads TGTGCCAGCAGCTCCTATTGGGACACTGAAGCTTTCTTT.

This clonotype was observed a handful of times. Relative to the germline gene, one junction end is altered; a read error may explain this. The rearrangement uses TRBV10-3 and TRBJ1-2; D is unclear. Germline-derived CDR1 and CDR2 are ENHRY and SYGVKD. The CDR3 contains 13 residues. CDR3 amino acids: CASSYTYKDGYTF. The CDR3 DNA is TGTGCCAGCAGTTACACCTACAAGGATGGCTACACCTTC.

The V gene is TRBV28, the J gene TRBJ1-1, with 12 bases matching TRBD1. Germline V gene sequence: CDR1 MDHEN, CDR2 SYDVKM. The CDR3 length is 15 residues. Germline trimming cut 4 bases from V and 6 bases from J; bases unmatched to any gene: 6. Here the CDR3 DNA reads TGTGCCAGCAGTTACCCGGGACAGGGGGCATCTGAAGCTTTCTTT. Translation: CASSYPGQGASEAFF. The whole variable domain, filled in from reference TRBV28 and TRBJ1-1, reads DVKVTQSSRYLVKRTGEKVFLECVQDMDHENMFWYRQDPGLGLRLIYFSYDVKMKEKGDIPEGYSVSREKKERFSLILESASTNQTSMYLCASSYPGQGASEAFFGQGTRLTVV.

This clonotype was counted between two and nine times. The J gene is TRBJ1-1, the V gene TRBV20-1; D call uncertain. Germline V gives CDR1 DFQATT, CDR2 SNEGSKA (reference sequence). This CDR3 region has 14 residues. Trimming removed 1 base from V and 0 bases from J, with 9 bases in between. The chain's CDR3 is CSARAPALNTEAFF. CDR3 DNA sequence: TGCAGTGCTAGAGCACCAGCGCTGAACACTGAAGCTTTCTTT.

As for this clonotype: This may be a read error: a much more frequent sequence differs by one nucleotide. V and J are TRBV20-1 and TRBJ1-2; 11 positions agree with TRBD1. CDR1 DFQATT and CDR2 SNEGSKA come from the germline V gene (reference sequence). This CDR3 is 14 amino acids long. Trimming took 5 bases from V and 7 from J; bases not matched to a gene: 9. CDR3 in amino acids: CSASLGQGAPGYTF. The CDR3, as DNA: TGCAGTGCTTCGCTCGGACAGGGGGCGCCTGGCTACACCTTC.